A single sample is the source of the 13 T cell receptor beta chains below, sequenced in a study of Ad26.COV2.S vaccination and SARS-CoV-2 variants. Sequenced by immunoSEQ multiplex PCR; TCRdb stores in-frame clones only, minus some. The profile shows 400,000 to 450,000 clones, 75% to 95% of them singletons. The treatment was: roughly 18 received Ad26.COV2.S at low or high dose, single or two shots; about 5 received placebo; per-sample allocation not given. Collection of samples fell on day 63 after the first vaccine or placebo injection. Sample: peripheral blood, taken in a trial of Ad26.COV2.S vaccine versus placebo. The receptors derive from a person between 18 and 59 years old who received the Ad26.COV2.S COVID-19 vaccine or a placebo.

CDR3 in DNA: TGTGCCAGCAGTTCGACGCCGGGACAGGGTTTTTCACCCCTCCACTTT. This translates into CASSSTPGQGFSPLHF. The chain carries TRBV27 and TRBJ1-6, with 9 nucleotides matching TRBD1. Per germline, CDR1 MNHEY and CDR2 SMNVEV (reference sequence). V was clipped by 4 bases and J by 9 bases; unmatched bases: 10. The CDR3 has 16 residues.

This chain joins TRBV4-2 and TRBJ2-3; D uncertain. The V gene's germline CDR1 is LGHNA and CDR2 YNFKEQ. CDR3 length: 15 amino acids. The V end lost 0 bases, the J end lost 2 bases, and 9 bases lay between the germline ends. DNA of the CDR3: TGTGCCAGCAGCCAAGATCAATTGTACACAGATACGCAGTATTTT. Residues: CASSQDQLYTDTQYF.

This chain connects TRBV6-2 or TRBV6-3 to TRBJ1-6; weak D call: TRBD1 (6 bases). This CDR3 has 15 residues. V gave up 4 bases and J gave up 7 bases, with 14 bases separating them. Per the germline V gene, CDR1 is MNHEY and CDR2 is SVGEGT. This chain's CDR3 is CASSWVRGTNSPLHF. As DNA, the CDR3 is TGTGCCAGCAGTTGGGTCAGGGGAACGAATTCACCCCTCCACTTT.

The chain uses TRBV5-1 and TRBJ1-1, with D perhaps matching TRBD1 (6 bases). The V end lost 3 bases, the J end lost 6 bases, and 12 bases lay between the germline ends. This CDR3 is built from 13 residues. Per germline, CDR1 SGHRS and CDR2 YFSETQ. CDR3 loop: CASSSVRGSEAFF. Written as DNA, the CDR3 is TGCGCCAGCAGCTCTGTCAGGGGTTCTGAAGCTTTCTTT.

The chain recombines TRBV5-1 with TRBJ1-4; 7 bases line up with TRBD1. V lost 4 bases to trimming and J lost 2 bases; unmatched junction nucleotides: 2. Germline CDR1 and CDR2: SGHRS and YFSETQ. The CDR3 length is 14 residues. The CDR3 nucleotides are TGCGCCAGCAGCCCGGGACAGACTAATGAAAAACTGTTTTTT. Protein: CASSPGQTNEKLFF.

The chain is built from TRBV7-6 and TRBJ2-7; D remains ambiguous. Germline CDR1 and CDR2: SGHVS and FNYEAQ. The ends were cut back, 0 bases at V and 0 bases at J, with 6 bases in the middle. The CDR3 totals 14 residues. CDR3 sequence reads: CASSLAASSYEQYF. The DNA for the CDR3 is TGTGCCAGCAGCTTAGCGGCGAGCTCCTACGAGCAGTACTTC.

The chain carries TRBV7-9 and TRBJ2-3; 9 bases agree with TRBD1. The length of the CDR3 is 16 residues. Germline V gene lookup returns CDR1 SEHNR and CDR2 FQNEAQ (reference sequence). With V trimmed by 5 bases and J by 0 bases, 6 bases remained unmatched. The CDR3 bases are TGTGCCAGCAGCCCGGACAGGGGATCAAGCACAGATACGCAGTATTTT. This codes for CASSPDRGSSTDTQYF. Together with reference TRBV7-9 and TRBJ2-3, the CDR3 gives the full variable domain: DTGVSQNPRHKITKRGQNVTFRCDPISEHNRLYWYRQTLGQGPEFLTYFQNEAQLEKSRLLSDRFSAERPKGSFSTLEIQRTEQGDSAMYLCASSPDRGSSTDTQYFGPGTRLTVL.

The chain carries TRBV18 and TRBJ2-7; TRBD1 agrees at 7 bases. The CDR3 runs to 17 residues. V dropped 2 bases and J dropped 0; count of bases not matched to a gene: 10. The germline V gene encodes CDR1 KGHSH and CDR2 LQKENI. CDR3 loop: CASSPIRDRGSSYEQYF. CDR3 nucleotides: TGTGCCAGCTCACCAATTAGGGACAGAGGGAGCTCCTACGAGCAGTACTTC. Based on the CDR3 plus reference TRBV18 and TRBJ2-7, the full variable domain is NAGVMQNPRHLVRRRGQEARLRCSPMKGHSHVYWYRQLPEEGLKFMVYLQKENIIDESGMPKERFSAEFPKEGPSILRIQQVVRGDSAAYFCASSPIRDRGSSYEQYFGPGTRLTVT.

This clone appeared once. The chain combines TRBV19 with TRBJ2-7; D is ambiguous. CDR3 length equals 13 residues. V was shortened by 3 bases and J by 5 bases, with 11 bases between the two germline ends. In germline, CDR1 is LNHDA, CDR2 SQIVND (reference sequence). CDR3 in amino acids: CASSINRLDEQYF. CDR3 sequence (DNA): TGTGCCAGTAGTATTAATAGGTTAGACGAGCAGTACTTC.

The V gene is TRBV7-2, the J gene TRBJ1-1; D unclear. The CDR3 has 12 amino acids. V was trimmed by 3 bases and J by 4 bases, leaving 6 bases between them. Per germline, CDR1 SGHTA and CDR2 FQGNSA. In DNA form, the CDR3 reads TGTGCCAGCAGCTTCGTCGTCACTGAAGCTTTCTTT. Translation gives CASSFVVTEAFF.

This chain uses TRBV19 with TRBJ2-7, with 9 bases that match TRBD2. Germline CDR1 reads LNHDA; CDR2 reads SQIVND (reference sequence). The CDR3 runs to 15 residues. J lost 1 base, V lost 1 base, and 2 bases had no gene match. The CDR3 loop reads CASSIGSGSSYEQYF. Written as DNA, the CDR3 is TGTGCCAGTAGTATAGGTAGCGGGAGTTCCTACGAGCAGTACTTC.

The V gene is TRBV4-2, the J gene TRBJ2-2, with D perhaps matching TRBD1 or TRBD2 (5 bases each). Germline lookup yields CDR1 LGHNA and CDR2 YNFKEQ. V was cut by 5 bases and J by 4 bases, with 17 bases left in between. CDR3 length: 16 amino acids. The CDR3 region is CASSSGQGVTTGELFF. The CDR3 DNA is TGTGCCAGCAGCTCGGGGCAGGGCGTCACCACCGGGGAGCTGTTTTTT.

The CDR3 protein is CASSFLAGKQETQYF. CDR3 sequence (DNA): TGTGCCAGCAGCTTTCTCGCCGGGAAGCAAGAGACCCAGTACTTC. J is TRBJ2-5 and V is TRBV7-8, with TRBD2 as a possible D gene (5 bases). The CDR3 has 15 residues. V lost 3 bases to trimming and J lost 2 bases, with 13 bases between them. Germline-derived CDR1 and CDR2 are SGHVS and FQNEAQ. Drawing the rest from reference TRBV7-8 and TRBJ2-5, the complete variable domain is GAGVSQSPRYKVAKRGQDVALRCDPISGHVSLFWYQQALGQGPEFLTYFQNEAQLDKSGLPSDRFFAERPEGSVSTLKIQRTQQEDSAVYLCASSFLAGKQETQYFGPGTRLLVL.